The sequence of this T cell receptor beta chain was determined in a study of T cell repertoires in cytomegalovirus infection. Study summary: Use of recently identified HLA-C-restricted and well-studied HLA-B-restricted CMV epitopes was part of the study. Based on public TCR beta signatures, there were indications of CMV infection and of a matching HLA type.

This CDR3 region has 16 residues. Trimming pared 6 bases from V and 0 bases from J, leaving 16 bases between. Regarding this clonotype: Its antigen remains unidentified.

TCRdb processed the reads anew with MiXCR; each CDR3 protein has one entry. The table records around 750,000 distinct CDR3 sequences, over 25% of them present only once. The gene calls are TRBV12-3 or TRBV12-4 and TRBJ2-3, with a tentative D call TRBD2 (7 bases). The TCR originated in a human donor in good health (CMV status not recorded). Some clones in this sample may be carry-over from other donors' samples. This material consisted of cultured CD8+ T cells from PBMCs, taken from culture after CMV antigen stimulation. Here the CDR3 reads CASSRPRGGSTDTQYF. The CDR3 nucleotides are TGTGCCAGCAGCCGCCCGAGGGGGGGCAGCACAGATACGCAGTATTTT.